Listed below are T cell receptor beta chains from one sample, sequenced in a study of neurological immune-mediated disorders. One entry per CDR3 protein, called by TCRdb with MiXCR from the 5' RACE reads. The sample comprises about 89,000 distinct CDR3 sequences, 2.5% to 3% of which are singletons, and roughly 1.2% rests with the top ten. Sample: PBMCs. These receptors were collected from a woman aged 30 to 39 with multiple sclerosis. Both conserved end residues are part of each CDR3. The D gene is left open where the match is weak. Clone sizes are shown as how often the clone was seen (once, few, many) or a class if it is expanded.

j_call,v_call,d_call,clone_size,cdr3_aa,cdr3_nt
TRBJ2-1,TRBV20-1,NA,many,CSAATPTVPSYNEQFF,TGCAGTGCTGCCACCCCAACGGTACCATCCTACAATGAGCAGTTCTTC
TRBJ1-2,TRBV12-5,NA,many,CASGLSEDGGYTF,TGTGCTAGTGGTTTGTCCGAAGACGGTGGCTACACCTTC
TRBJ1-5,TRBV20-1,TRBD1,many,CSAIIGQGNQPQHF,TGCAGTGCTATAATAGGACAGGGTAATCAGCCCCAGCATTTT
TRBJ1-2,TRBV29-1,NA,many,CSVGGGYTF,TGCAGCGTAGGAGGGGGCTACACCTTC
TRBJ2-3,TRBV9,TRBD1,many,CASSVEGQGADTQYF,TGTGCCAGCAGCGTAGAGGGCCAGGGGGCAGATACGCAGTATTTT
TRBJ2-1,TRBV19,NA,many,CASTPGPVGPEQFF,TGTGCCAGCACTCCTGGACCCGTGGGCCCCGAGCAGTTCTTC
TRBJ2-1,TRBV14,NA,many,CASSQGTPSSYNEQFF,TGTGCCAGCAGCCAAGGGACCCCGAGCTCCTACAATGAGCAGTTCTTC
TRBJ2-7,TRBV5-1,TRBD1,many,CASSFDRGNEQYF,TGCGCCAGCAGCTTTGACAGGGGAAACGAGCAGTACTTC
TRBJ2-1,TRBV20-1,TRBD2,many,CSAPGLADYNEQFF,TGCAGTGCTCCGGGACTAGCTGACTACAATGAGCAGTTCTTC
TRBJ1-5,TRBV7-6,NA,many,CASSSQDNQPQHF,TGTGCCAGCAGCTCACAGGACAATCAGCCCCAGCATTTT
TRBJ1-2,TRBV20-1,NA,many,CSARDEPYGYTF,TGCAGTGCTAGAGATGAGCCCTATGGCTACACCTTC
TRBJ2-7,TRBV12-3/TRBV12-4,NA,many,CASSFRAEAYEQYF,TGTGCCAGCAGTTTCAGAGCGGAAGCCTACGAGCAGTACTTC
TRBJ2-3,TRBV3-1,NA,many,CASSQTGARTDTQYF,TGTGCCAGCAGCCAAACGGGGGCGCGGACAGATACGCAGTATTTT
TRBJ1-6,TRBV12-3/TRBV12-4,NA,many,CASSLRGGGAKNSPLHF,TGTGCCAGCAGTTTACGCGGTGGGGGAGCGAAAAATTCACCCCTCCACTTT
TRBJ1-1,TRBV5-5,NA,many,CASSLGLTGNTEAFF,TGTGCCAGCAGCTTGGGGTTGACAGGTAACACTGAAGCTTTCTTT
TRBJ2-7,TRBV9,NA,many,CASSVEAKGEQYF,TGTGCCAGCAGCGTTGAGGCGAAGGGCGAGCAGTACTTC
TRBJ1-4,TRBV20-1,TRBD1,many,CSARERGGTDRRLFF,TGCAGTGCTAGAGAGAGGGGAGGGACAGACAGAAGACTGTTTTTT
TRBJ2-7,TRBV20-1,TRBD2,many,CSARDLVRTSGRAPSYEQYF,TGCAGTGCTAGAGACCTTGTCAGAACTAGCGGGAGGGCCCCCTCCTACGAGCAGTACTTC
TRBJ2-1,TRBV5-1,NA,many,CASTLFSDGSINEQFF,TGCGCCAGCACCCTGTTTAGTGATGGTTCCATCAATGAGCAGTTCTTC
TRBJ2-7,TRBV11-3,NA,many,CASSVTLASVLYEQYF,TGTGCCAGCAGCGTAACCCTAGCCAGTGTGCTTTACGAGCAGTACTTC
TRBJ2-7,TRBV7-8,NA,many,CASSLGHPTGPEQYF,TGTGCCAGCAGCTTAGGGCACCCGACAGGTCCAGAGCAGTACTTC
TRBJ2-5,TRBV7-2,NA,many,CASTERGLGPQETQYF,TGTGCCAGCACGGAACGGGGCTTAGGTCCCCAAGAGACCCAGTACTTC
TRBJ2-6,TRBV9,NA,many,CASSVAGEVLTF,TGTGCCAGCAGCGTAGCTGGAGAGGTCCTGACTTTC
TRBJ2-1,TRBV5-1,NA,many,CASSRTFDEQFF,TGCGCCAGCAGCCGAACTTTTGATGAGCAGTTCTTC
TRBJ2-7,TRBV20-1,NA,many,CSAAPGGEQYF,TGCAGTGCAGCGCCAGGAGGCGAGCAGTACTTC
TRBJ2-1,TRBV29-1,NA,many,CSTSSMPSYNEQFF,TGCAGCACCTCCTCCATGCCTTCCTACAATGAGCAGTTCTTC
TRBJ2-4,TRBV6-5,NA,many,CASSYSSSPIAKNIQYF,TGTGCCAGCAGTTACTCCTCGTCCCCCATTGCCAAAAACATTCAGTACTTC
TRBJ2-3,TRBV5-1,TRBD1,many,CASSTDRVTDTQYF,TGCGCCAGCAGCACGGACAGGGTCACAGATACGCAGTATTTT